This T cell receptor beta chain was identified during a study of cytomegalovirus exposure and HLA in healthy donors (dated 2017 in TCRdb). General notes on the study: An earlier analysis of a few hundred of the donors reported 276 Gb of sequence data and approximately 120 million unique TCR beta sequences obtained from some 170 million T cells. The later analysis used no new phenotypic data to find candidate immune exposures, relying instead on TCR beta sequences and their occurrence across donors. Using immunosequencing, the study profiled T cell repertoires from 550 to 750 subjects and related those repertoires to cytomegalovirus serostatus. HLA typing covered class I and class II loci at four-digit resolution. The number of typed donors differed by locus: about 629-630 for A, B, C, DRB1 and DQB1; approximately 540 for DQA1; 606 for DPA1; and around 470 for DPB1. Five DR-DQ haplotypes were treated as single units for association and clustering because of strong linkage in the cohort. To predict cytomegalovirus infection status, the study combined high-throughput TCR immunosequencing, statistical association of individual TCRs with disease status, and machine learning. An earlier analysis of 587 of the donors used high-throughput TCR beta sequencing to judge whether each TCR beta V gene segment behaved as functional or pseudogenic. In a later analysis, previously published TCR beta repertoires from 666 donors were re-analyzed and high-resolution HLA genotyping was added so that TCR occurrence patterns could be studied. The study aimed to test whether cataloging public T cell receptors could reveal signatures of past pathogen exposure. Among about 370 genotyped donors of the cohort, an average of approximately 200,000 unique TCR beta nucleotide sequences was sequenced per donor, of which approximately 19% were non-productive. Donor age, sex, ethnicity and CMV serostatus were collected together with the repertoire data. In a later genetic analysis, genome-wide SNP genotypes for about three fifths of the 666 donors were used, and that subset was treated as a discovery cohort. Roughly 300 gigabases of sequencing data and 70 million to 100 million unique TCR sequences made up an early release that covered over 550 HLA-typed donors. The genetic ancestry cluster associated with self-reported Caucasian donors included about four fifths of the 350 to 500 genotyped donors. Every repertoire in the discovery cohort had been generated on one and the same sequencing platform. A separate validation cohort of 90 to 150 different subjects was used in addition to the 666-subject first cohort. Broad study findings and their caveats: V-gene and J-gene trimming of TCR beta chains was associated with a missense DCLRE1C variant in a later genetic analysis, and the association was replicated in an independent cohort. In a later analysis, TCR association rates were found to vary across HLA loci, with the most associated TCRs seen for DRB1 alleles and the fewest for HLA-C alleles. CMV serostatus was the only immune exposure information available for the cohort. It was suggested by the authors that the approach could potentially be generalized to other disease states and immunological phenotypes. When HLA alleles, especially DR and DQ, strongly co-occurred, attributing TCR associations to individual alleles was difficult. A further reported finding was that TCR beta sequences accurately predicted the HLA-A and HLA-B alleles for most subjects in the first cohort. Because HLA typing was missing for some donors at each locus, association tests included only the typed subset. According to a later analysis, most CMV-associated TCR beta chains appeared to be HLA-restricted, and the HLA associations seemed to be driven largely by CMV exposure. A later analysis found that HLA-associated TCR beta chains were more clonally expanded and had lower generation probabilities than equally common non-associated chains. Over 15 rarely observed V segments, including chromosome 9 orphons, were excluded from the earlier analysis of approximately 500 of the donors because counts were too low. A cluster of highly shared sequence variants was judged likely to be a technical artifact of the sequencing pipeline. A few of the identified cytomegalovirus-associated TCR beta chains were confirmed in vitro to be specific for cytomegalovirus antigens. The 87-base-pair reads could not distinguish some IMGT-functional V segments, including TRBV6-2 and TRBV6-3, so those segments were excluded. Specific HLA alleles were associated with some 15,000 TCR beta sequences at a false discovery rate of 0.05 in a later analysis. The cohort was sequenced for TCR beta chains only, and without alpha or paired-chain data the features that could be detected were limited. Linkage disequilibrium might explain the correlated functional status among segregating V segments, but an unknown experimental factor could not be excluded. The study gave a list of some 150 TCR beta chains associated with cytomegalovirus. In an earlier analysis of 587 of the donors, most TCR beta V segments were observed in productive rearrangements about 87% or about 30% of the time, broadly matching IMGT annotations. A later analysis reported that several top co-occurrence clusters appeared linked to parvovirus B19, influenza, CMV and Epstein-Barr virus. In both the original and validation cohorts, the classifier was reported to diagnose cytomegalovirus status with high specificity and sensitivity. Roughly uniform sequencing depth across donors was assumed in presence/absence analyses, although this assumption may not hold. Compared with the approximately 670-donor mean, donors in an Asian-associated ancestry cluster had fewer N-insertions in productive TCRs, according to a later genetic analysis. While some public TCRs were present in many individuals, most TCR sequences turned up only very rarely across donors.

Remarks on this clone: It has no known antigen specificity. Base-call qualities are not available, and no considerably larger clone is one nucleotide away.

The cohort comprised hundreds of healthy bone marrow donors. Cohort members were all nominally healthy when sampled, although unrecorded immune exposures were likely present. The donor was CMV seronegative and belonged to the group of 350 to 400 seronegative cohort members. A peripheral blood sample was provided by each donor, and peripheral blood mononuclear cells were used for TCR beta sequencing. The Qiagen DNeasy Blood Extraction Kit was used to extract genomic DNA from the blood cell samples. The library was made by the immunoSEQ multiplex PCR assay. The multiplex PCR relied on a mix of 60 forward primers for TCR Vbeta segments and 13 reverse primers for TCR Jbeta segments. The CDR3 region of rearranged TCR beta genes was amplified from genomic DNA with a multiplex PCR assay. The Illumina HiSeq System was used to sequence the amplified TCR beta libraries as 87-base-pair reads. Processing in the source paper ran as follows. Across the 700 or so repertoires, a later analysis counted some 80 million unique TCR beta chains, some 11 million of which were shared by at least two donors. To remove PCR and sequencing errors, raw reads were error-corrected and collapsed into unique sequences using a nearest-neighbor algorithm that merged closely related sequences. V, D and J gene segments were assigned by aligning CDR3 sequences to IMGT reference sequences. For a sequence to be retained, a match of at least six nucleotides was required to both a V gene segment and a J gene segment. Rearrangements were called productive when the CDR3 lacked stop codons and stayed in frame with V and J; all others were non-productive. CDR3 was defined according to IMGT convention as the region running from the second conserved V-encoded cysteine to the conserved J-encoded phenylalanine. The earlier analysis of roughly 590 of the donors excluded any sequence lacking an unambiguous match to a single V gene segment. An earlier analysis of almost 600 of the donors classified V segments as functional when productive rearrangements were above 56.7% and as segregating when the standard deviation between donors was above 5%. A statistical classification framework was built for diagnosing cytomegalovirus status from the catalog of TCR beta chain sequences. V and J gene assignment, in a later analysis, came from comparing TCR nucleotide sequences with IMGT/GENE-DB human TR gene sequences. Using the TCRdist pipeline, a later analysis assigned CDR3 sequences along with most-parsimonious VDJ recombination scenarios. In a later analysis, every TCR beta chain was defined by the combination of its CDR3 amino acid sequence and its V-gene family, and reads without a unique V-gene family were dropped. A later analysis removed 592 highly shared, low-generation-probability nucleotide sequences to deal with suspected cross-contamination and a sequencing artifact. For each public chain, a later analysis derived a clonal expansion index from normalized ranks of inferred template counts within each repertoire. In a later analysis, generation probabilities were computed with a VDJ recombination model fitted to out-of-frame rearrangements, and the resulting probabilities were checked against IGoR. Hypergeometric tests were used in a later analysis to score TCR-TCR, TCR-HLA and TCR-CMV co-occurrence, with a repertoire-size bias correction applied to the TCR pairs. To estimate false discovery rates, a later analysis permuted the HLA or CMV assignments 20 times. In a later analysis, co-occurring TCRs were grouped using DBSCAN, and TCRdist sequence similarity was added for clustering within HLA-allele-positive subsets. Repertoires with fewer than 30,000 or more than 120,000 public chains, plus five repertoires with anomalous nucleotide sharing, were excluded from co-occurrence clustering. Not all clones reach the TCRdb copy of this immuneACCESS table, which keeps in-frame sequences only. Checked studies attribute under half of the gap to unresolved V genes and leave the rest unexplained. D and trimming come from the DNA, and the V and J calls and clone size come from that table. This sample is represented by about 180,000 clones; more than 75% of them were singletons. About 1.5% of the sample rests with the top ten.

CDR1 and CDR2 were assigned from the germline V gene (reference sequence) as GTSNPN and SVGIG. Reading from cysteine to phenylalanine, the CDR3 counts 13 amino acids. Here the CDR3 DNA is all that survives: 39 bases in frame from base 1. For this chain, trimming is 5 bases at the V end and 5 bases at the J end, and the number of junction bases without a gene match is 7. Sequencing was done on a sample of PBMCs. This clonotype originated in a man between 35 and 55 years old in good health and CMV-seronegative. The chain employs TRBV30 and TRBJ2-7, with TRBD2 identical over 9 junction bases. The DNA sequence follows: TGTGCCTGGTTTAAGCGGGAGGTCCACGAGCAGTACTTC. Its protein product is CAWFKREVHEQYF.